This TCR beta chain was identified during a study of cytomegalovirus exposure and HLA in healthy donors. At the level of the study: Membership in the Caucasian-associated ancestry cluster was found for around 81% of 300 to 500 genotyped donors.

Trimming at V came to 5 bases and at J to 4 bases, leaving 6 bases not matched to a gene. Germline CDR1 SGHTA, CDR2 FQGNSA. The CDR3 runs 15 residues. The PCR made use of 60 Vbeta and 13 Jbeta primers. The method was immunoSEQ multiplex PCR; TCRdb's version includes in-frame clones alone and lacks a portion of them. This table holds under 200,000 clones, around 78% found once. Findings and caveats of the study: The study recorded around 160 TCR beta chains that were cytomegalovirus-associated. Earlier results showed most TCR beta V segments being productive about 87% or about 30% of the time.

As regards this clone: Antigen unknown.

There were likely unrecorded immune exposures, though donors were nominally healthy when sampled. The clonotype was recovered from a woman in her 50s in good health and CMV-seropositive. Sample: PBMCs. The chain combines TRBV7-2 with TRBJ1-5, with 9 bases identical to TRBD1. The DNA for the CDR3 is TGTGCCAGCAGCCTGGATGGGACAGGGAATCAGCCCCAGCATTTT. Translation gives CASSLDGTGNQPQHF.